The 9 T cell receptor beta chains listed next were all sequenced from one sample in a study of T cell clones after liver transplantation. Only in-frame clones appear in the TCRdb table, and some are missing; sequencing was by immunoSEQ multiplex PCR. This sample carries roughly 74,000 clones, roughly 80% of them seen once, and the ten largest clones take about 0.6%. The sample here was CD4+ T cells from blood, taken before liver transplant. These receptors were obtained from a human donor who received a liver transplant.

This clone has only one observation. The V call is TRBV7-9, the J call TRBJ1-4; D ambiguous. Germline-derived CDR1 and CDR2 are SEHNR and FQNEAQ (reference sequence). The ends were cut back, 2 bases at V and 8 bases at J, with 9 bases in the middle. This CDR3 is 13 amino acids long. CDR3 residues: CASSLRRGEKLFF. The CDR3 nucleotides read TGTGCCAGCAGCTTAAGACGCGGGGAAAAACTGTTTTTT.

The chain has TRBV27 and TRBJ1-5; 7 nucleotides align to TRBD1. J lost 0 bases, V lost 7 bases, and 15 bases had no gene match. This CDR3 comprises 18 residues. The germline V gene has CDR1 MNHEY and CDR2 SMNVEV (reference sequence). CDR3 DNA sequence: TGTGCCAGCATAATAGGGGGCCCGATGCGCTATAGCAATCAGCCCCAGCATTTT. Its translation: CASIIGGPMRYSNQPQHF.

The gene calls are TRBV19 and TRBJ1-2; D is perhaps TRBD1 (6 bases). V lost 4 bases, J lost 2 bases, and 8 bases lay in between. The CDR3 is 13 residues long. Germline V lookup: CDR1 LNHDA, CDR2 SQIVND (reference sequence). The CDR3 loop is CASSRQANYGYTF. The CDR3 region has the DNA TGTGCCAGTAGTAGACAGGCCAACTATGGCTACACCTTC.

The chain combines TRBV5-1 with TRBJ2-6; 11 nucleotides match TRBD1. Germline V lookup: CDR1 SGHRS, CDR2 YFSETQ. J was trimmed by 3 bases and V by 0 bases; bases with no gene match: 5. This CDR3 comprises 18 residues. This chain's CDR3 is CASSLAGTGGVGANVLTF. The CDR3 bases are TGCGCCAGCAGCTTGGCTGGGACAGGGGGAGTTGGGGCCAACGTCCTGACTTTC.

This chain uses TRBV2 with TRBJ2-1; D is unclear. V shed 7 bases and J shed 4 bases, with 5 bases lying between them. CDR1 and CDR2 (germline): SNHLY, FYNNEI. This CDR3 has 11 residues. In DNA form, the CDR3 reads TGTGCCAGCACCCAATACAATGAGCAGTTCTTC. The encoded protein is CASTQYNEQFF.

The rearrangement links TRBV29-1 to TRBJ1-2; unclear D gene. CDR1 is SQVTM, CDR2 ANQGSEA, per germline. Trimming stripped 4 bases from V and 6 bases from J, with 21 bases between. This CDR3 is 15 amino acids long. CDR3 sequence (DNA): TGCAGCGTTGGAAGGAGCGGCATCCCCCCTGATGGCTACACCTTC. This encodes CSVGRSGIPPDGYTF.

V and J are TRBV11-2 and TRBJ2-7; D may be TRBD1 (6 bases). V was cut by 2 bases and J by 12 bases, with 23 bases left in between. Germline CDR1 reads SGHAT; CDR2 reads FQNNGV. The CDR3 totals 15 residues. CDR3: CASSLRPGQGSRAYF. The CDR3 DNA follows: TGTGCCAGCAGCTTACGCCCTGGGCAGGGGAGTCGTGCGTACTTC.

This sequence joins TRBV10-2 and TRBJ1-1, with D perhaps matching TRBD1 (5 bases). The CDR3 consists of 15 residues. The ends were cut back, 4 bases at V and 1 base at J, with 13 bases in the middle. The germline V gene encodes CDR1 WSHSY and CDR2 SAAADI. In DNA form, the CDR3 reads TGCGCCAGCAGTGGAATAGGCAGGGAGAACACTGAAGCTTTCTTT. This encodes CASSGIGRENTEAFF.

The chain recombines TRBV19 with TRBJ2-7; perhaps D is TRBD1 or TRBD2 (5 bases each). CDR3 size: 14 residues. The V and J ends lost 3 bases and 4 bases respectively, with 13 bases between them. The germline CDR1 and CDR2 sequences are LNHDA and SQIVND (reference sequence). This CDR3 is CASSMFGKGYEQYF. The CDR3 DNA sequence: TGTGCCAGTAGTATGTTCGGGAAGGGGTACGAGCAGTACTTC.